This TCR beta chain was identified during a study of T cells in localized non-small cell lung cancer. Clones were sequenced by immunoSEQ multiplex PCR, and TCRdb holds only the in-frame ones, with some missing. This repertoire shows about 11,000 clones, more than 70% found once; its top ten account for about 20%. Concerning this clone itself: No antigen is known for it.

The ends lost 4 bases at V and 4 bases at J; junction bases unmatched: 5. Germline V gene data show CDR1 as SGHRS and CDR2 as YFSETQ. This CDR3 contains 15 residues. Overall study findings and caveats: Adjacent lung had a median roughly 53 of the 100 largest tumor clones. Heterogeneity cannot be ruled out, as sequencing used one tumor region only.

The receptor's source is an older male donor with stage I lung adenocarcinoma. The V gene is TRBV5-1, the J gene TRBJ2-1; 10 bases line up with TRBD2. The material was peripheral blood, obtained before any cancer treatment. Written as DNA, the CDR3 is TGCGCCAGCAGCGTGAGCGGGGGGGCTTACAATGAGCAGTTCTTC. Translation: CASSVSGGAYNEQFF.